This is a list of T cell receptor beta chains from one sample in a study of tumor-infiltrating lymphocytes in primary liver carcinoma. TCRdb redid the calling of the multiplex PCR reads with MiXCR, one entry per CDR3 protein. The data contain tens of thousands of distinct CDR3 sequences, 69% of them singletons. Specimen: tumor-adjacent normal liver tissue. The receptors derive from a man aged 40-49 years with primary liver carcinoma and hepatitis B virus infection. Both conserved end residues are part of each CDR3. The order of the fields is D gene, clone size, V gene, J gene, CDR3 length, CDR3 protein, CDR3 DNA. A D gene is named only where the DNA matches it firmly. Expanded clones are given a class, and other clones once, few, many or no size at all.

TRBD2	-	TRBV11-1	TRBJ2-1	17	CASSLIGLASGSLEQFF	TGTGCCAGCAGCTTAATAGGTTTAGCTAGCGGGAGCCTTGAGCAGTTCTTC
TRBD2	few	TRBV28	TRBJ2-3	13	CASSTTSSDTQYF	TGTGCCAGCAGTACGACTAGCTCAGATACGCAGTATTTT
TRBD1	-	TRBV6-1	TRBJ1-6	18	CASSARQGEQIWSSPLHF	TGTGCCAGCAGTGCGAGACAGGGGGAGCAAATTTGGAGTTCACCCCTCCACTTT
-	-	TRBV6-2/TRBV6-3	TRBJ2-5	15	CASRRPETQQETQYF	TGTGCCAGCAGACGGCCCGAGACCCAACAAGAGACCCAGTACTTC
-	many	TRBV12-3/TRBV12-4	TRBJ1-1	14	CASRSTGRVTEAFF	TGTGCCAGCAGGTCGACGGGGAGGGTCACTGAAGCTTTCTTT
-	-	TRBV6-5	TRBJ2-1	15	CASTLSARHYNEQFF	TGTGCCAGCACTCTCAGCGCGAGGCACTACAATGAGCAATTCTTC
-	many	TRBV10-3	TRBJ2-3	13	CAISRLVSDTQYF	TGTGCCATCAGCCGACTAGTATCAGATACGCAGTATTTT
-	-	TRBV6-5	TRBJ1-3	14	CASRPKVSGNTIYF	TGTGCCAGCAGGCCCAAAGTCTCTGGAAACACCATATATTTT
-	many	TRBV5-1	TRBJ2-2	14	CASSLERIPGELFF	TGCGCCAGCAGCTTGGAACGGATCCCCGGGGAGCTGTTTTTT
TRBD1	-	TRBV7-3	TRBJ2-3	16	CASSLGGQGVRDTQYF	TGTGCCAGCAGCTTAGGCGGACAGGGAGTACGAGATACGCAGTATTTT
TRBD2	-	TRBV6-1	TRBJ2-3	15	CVSSELASSTDTQYF	TGTGTCAGCAGTGAACTAGCGAGTAGCACAGATACGCAGTATTTT
-	medium-sized	TRBV29-1	TRBJ2-7	11	CSVARSGEQYF	TGCAGCGTTGCCAGATCCGGCGAGCAGTACTTC
-	-	TRBV28	TRBJ1-6	15	CASSLGLTYNSPLHF	TGTGCCAGCAGTTTGGGTTTAACATATAATTCACCCCTCCACTTT
TRBD2	-	TRBV20-1	TRBJ2-1	14	CSADLAGLGAEQFF	TGCAGTGCGGATCTAGCGGGACTGGGCGCGGAGCAGTTCTTC
-	few	TRBV4-1	TRBJ2-1	12	CASSQDPNEQFF	TGCGCCAGCAGCCAAGATCCCAATGAGCAGTTCTTC
TRBD1	-	TRBV6-1	TRBJ1-5	14	CASSPLQGKQPQHF	TGTGCCAGCAGCCCCTTACAGGGGAAGCAGCCCCAGCATTTT
TRBD2	-	TRBV28	TRBJ2-7	14	CAGGSLAGDYEQYF	TGTGCCGGCGGTAGTCTAGCGGGAGACTACGAGCAGTACTTC